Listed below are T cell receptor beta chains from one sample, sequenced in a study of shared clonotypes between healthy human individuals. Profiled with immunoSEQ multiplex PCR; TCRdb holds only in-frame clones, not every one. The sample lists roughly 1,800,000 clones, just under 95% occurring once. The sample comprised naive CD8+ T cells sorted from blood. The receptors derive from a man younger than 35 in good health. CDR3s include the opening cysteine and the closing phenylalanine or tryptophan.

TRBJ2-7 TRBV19 CASSSGQGYEQYF
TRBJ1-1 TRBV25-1 CASHGPGEAFF
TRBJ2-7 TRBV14 CASSPEDYEQYF
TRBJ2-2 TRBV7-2 CASSLEYRPTGELFF
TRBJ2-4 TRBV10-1 CASSEYERDHIQYF
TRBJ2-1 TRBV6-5 CASSLAGAYNEQFF
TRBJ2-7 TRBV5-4 CASSSDIPYEQYF
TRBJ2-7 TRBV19 CASNSGTRYLEQYF
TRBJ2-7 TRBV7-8 CASSAAGARDEQYF
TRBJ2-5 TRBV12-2 CASRLPVSGGQETQYF
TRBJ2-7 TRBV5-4 CASSLMYPPGTYYEQYF
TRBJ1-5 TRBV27 CASSLARGQNQPQHF
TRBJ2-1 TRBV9 CASSVGGAGLGNEQFF
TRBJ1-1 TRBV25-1 CASRAGTNIPEAFF
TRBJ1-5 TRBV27 CASSLVQGFQPQHF
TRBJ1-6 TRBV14 CASSQPRTDSSYNSPLHF
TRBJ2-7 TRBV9 CASSVGTDSSYEQYF
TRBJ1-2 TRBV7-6 CASSLTGEGYGYTF
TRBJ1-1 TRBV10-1 CASSESPFMNTEAFF
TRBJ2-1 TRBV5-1 CASSHSPSNNEQFF
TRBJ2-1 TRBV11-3 CASSPGLAGFGEQFF
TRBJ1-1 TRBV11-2 CASSLERGQWEAFF
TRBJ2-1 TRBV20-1 CSADEHNEQFF
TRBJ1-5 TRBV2 CASSEGQGHQPQHF
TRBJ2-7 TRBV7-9 CASSRPGLAEDYEQYF
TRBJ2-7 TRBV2 CASSGQGYEQYF
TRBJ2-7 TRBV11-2 CASSTVSWYEQYF
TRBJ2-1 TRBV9 CASSDSFRGEGHNEQFF
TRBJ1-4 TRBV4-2 CASSLGELTGGNEKLFF
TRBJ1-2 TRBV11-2 CASSLVGDYGYTF
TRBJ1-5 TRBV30 CAWSASGTLSNQPQHF
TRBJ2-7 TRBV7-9 CASSQTGYALAYEQYF
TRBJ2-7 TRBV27 CASSLTSGSGEQYF
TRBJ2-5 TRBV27 CASSRYASGGSQETQYF
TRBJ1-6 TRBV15 CATSRAGGVNSPLHF
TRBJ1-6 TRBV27 CASSPYGTGSPLHF
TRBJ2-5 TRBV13 CASSFPSDSAQETQYF
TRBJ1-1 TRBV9 CASSTTDRDWEAFF
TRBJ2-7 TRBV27 CASSSLAGVAFEQYF
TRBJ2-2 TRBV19 CASSSPYGRSDTGELFF
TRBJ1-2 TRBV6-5 CASSYSGVPLDGYTF
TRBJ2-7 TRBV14 CASSQEGRTEQYF
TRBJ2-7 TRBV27 CASSPTGPREEQYF
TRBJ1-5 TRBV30 CAWSAGNYGNQPQHF
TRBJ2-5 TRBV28 CASSLWTGETQYF